These 7 T cell receptor beta chains came from one sample sequenced in a study of blood T cells in healthy people across ages. Using a J-beta primer mix together with a sample-barcoded 5' primer, a second PCR was run for roughly 7 to 12 cycles. TCRdb re-called the 5' RACE reads through MiXCR, storing one row per CDR3 protein. The table includes 1.4 million to 1.5 million distinct CDR3 sequences, around 39% detected once. Material for sequencing was blood. The receptors were gathered from a woman aged 18-30 years in good health.

The chain links TRBV6-5 to TRBJ2-1; 11 bases fit TRBD2. The CDR3 runs 15 residues. Per the germline V gene, CDR1 is MNHEY and CDR2 is SVGAGI. Trimming took 6 bases from V and 10 from J; bases not matched to a gene: 11. CDR3 coding DNA: TGTGCCAGCAGCAGCCTTAGCGGGGGGGCCTACGAGCAGTTCTTC. It translates to CASSSLSGGAYEQFF.

The CDR3 spells CSVWGTRGNTEAFF. For the CDR3, the DNA is TGCAGCGTATGGGGTACGAGGGGGAACACTGAAGCTTTCTTT. The chain links TRBV29-1 to TRBJ1-1; TRBD1 is a possible D gene (5 bases). CDR1 is SQVTM and CDR2 is ANQGSEA in the germline V gene. Trimming shortened V by 6 bases and J by 1 base, and 15 bases separated the two germline ends. CDR3 size: 14 residues.

V and J are TRBV6-2 or TRBV6-3 and TRBJ1-5; D gene ambiguous. Germline V lookup: CDR1 MNHEY, CDR2 SVGEGT. V lost 7 bases and J 6 bases, leaving 16 bases between the germline ends. CDR3 length equals 14 residues. CDR3 loop: CASTSYAGSQPQHF. The CDR3 DNA is TGTGCCAGCACCTCCTACGCGGGAAGTCAGCCCCAGCATTTT.

The chain joins TRBV7-2 to TRBJ2-1; 12 bases are a match to TRBD2. Germline V gene lookup returns CDR1 SGHTA and CDR2 FQGNSA. V lost 5 bases and J lost 7; bases outside the gene matches: 6. This CDR3 is 15 amino acids long. The CDR3 DNA reads as TGTGCCAGCAGCCCTAGCGGGAGGGCCCTAAATGAGCAGTTCTTC. Its protein product is CASSPSGRALNEQFF. The full variable domain, completed using reference TRBV7-2 and TRBJ2-1, is GAGVSQSPSNKVTEKGKDVELRCDPISGHTALYWYRQSLGQGLEFLIYFQGNSAPDKSGLPSDRFSAERTGGSVSTLTIQRTQQEDSAVYLCASSPSGRALNEQFFGPGTRLTVL.

The CDR3 region is CASSLAGQGYNEQYF. The CDR3 DNA reads TGTGCCAGCAGCTTAGCGGGACAGGGGTACAATGAGCAGTACTTC. J is TRBJ2-1 and V is TRBV7-2, with TRBD1 matching over 10 bases. The assigned J gene may be wrong: the sequence end matches TRBJ2-7 better. Germline V gene sequence: CDR1 SGHTA, CDR2 FQGNSA. The CDR3 runs 15 residues.

The V call is TRBV21-1, the J call TRBJ2-5; the table names TRBD1, a call not compared with the DNA. TRBV21-1 is deemed a pseudogene. There are 16 residues in the CDR3. CDR3 region: CASSLQGEPYQETQYF. In DNA form, the CDR3 reads TGTGCCAGCAGCTTACAGGGGGAACCGTACCAAGAGACCCAGTACTTC.

The V gene is TRBV3-1, the J gene TRBJ1-4, with D unclear. The length of the CDR3 is 15 residues. Germline V gives CDR1 LGHDT, CDR2 YNNKEL (reference sequence). V was shortened by 1 base and J by 8 bases, with 14 bases between the two germline ends. CDR3 sequence (DNA): TGTGCCAGCAGCCAAGTTGCACAAGGACGCGAAAAACTGTTTTTT. Encoded protein: CASSQVAQGREKLFF.